Listed below are T cell receptor beta chains from one sample, sequenced in a study of blood T cell repertoires in COVID-19. Sequenced by immunoSEQ multiplex PCR; TCRdb stores in-frame clones only, minus some. The sample shows more than 60,000 clones, 84% of them seen only once. Source material: peripheral blood. The receptors here all came from a man aged 45-65 years with acute or convalescent COVID-19. Each CDR3 is given with its conserved first and last residue. A D gene is named only where the DNA matches it firmly. Some rows have no size entry. The others give once, few or many, or a class for an expanded clone.

>NA|15|NA|TRBV11-2|TRBJ2-3
CASSSGASSTDTQYF
>NA|16|NA|TRBV29-1|TRBJ2-7
CSVEDVGGQSSYEQYF
>TRBD1|16|NA|TRBV6-1|TRBJ1-3
CASSDRDRGSGNTIYF
>NA|15|few|TRBV6-5|TRBJ1-1
CASSYWPGTSTEAFF
>TRBD1|18|NA|TRBV13|TRBJ1-2
CASSSQGVGVVLSYGYTF
>NA|14|once|TRBV2|TRBJ2-4
CASKPTGGKNIQYF
>NA|11|NA|TRBV5-8|TRBJ2-1
CASSFRNEQFF
>TRBD1|14|NA|TRBV11-2|TRBJ1-1
CASTFTGADTEAFF
>TRBD1|16|NA|TRBV10-3|TRBJ2-7
CAISALGTGGSYEQYF
>NA|14|few|TRBV28|TRBJ2-2
CATGAGQNTGELFF
>TRBD2|16|NA|TRBV7-2|TRBJ2-2
CASSLGLAGWSGELFF
>TRBD2|15|NA|TRBV4-3|TRBJ2-7
CASSQEPSGSYEQYF
>TRBD2|17|NA|TRBV7-6|TRBJ2-5
CASSLGASGTRQETQYF
>NA|13|NA|TRBV29-1|TRBJ1-1
CSVSGGDRTEAFF
>NA|16|NA|TRBV6-2/TRBV6-3|TRBJ1-1
CASSYRQEIDNTEAFF
>TRBD1|14|NA|TRBV6-1|TRBJ1-1
CASSEDRVATEAFF
>TRBD1|15|NA|TRBV5-1|TRBJ1-3
CASSSPGQAGNTIYF
>NA|12|NA|TRBV12-3/TRBV12-4|TRBJ1-2
CASSPRTDGYTF
>TRBD1|17|NA|TRBV18|TRBJ2-7
CASSPPGSTDRDYEQYF
>NA|12|NA|TRBV10-3|TRBJ1-5
CAISTENQPQHF
>TRBD1|18|NA|TRBV4-3|TRBJ1-2
CASSPSRTGARRDYGYTF
>NA|13|NA|TRBV2|TRBJ1-5
CASKEQENQPQHF
>NA|16|NA|TRBV5-5|TRBJ2-1
CASNLPDLRLVDEQFF
>NA|15|NA|TRBV19|TRBJ2-3
CASIPGYGVADTQYF
>NA|14|NA|TRBV18|TRBJ1-2
CASLKGGLDYGYTF
>NA|13|NA|TRBV2|TRBJ2-7
CASRLSGSYEQYF
>TRBD1|14|few|TRBV4-1|TRBJ1-1
CASSPGQGYTEAFF
>TRBD1|15|NA|TRBV18|TRBJ1-1
CASSPRTGKDTEAFF
>NA|11|NA|TRBV24-1|TRBJ1-2
CATKGEYGYTF
>NA|11|NA|TRBV11-3|TRBJ2-5
CASSRVETQYF
>TRBD1|15|NA|TRBV11-2|TRBJ1-3
CASSPRGARGNTIYF
>NA|13|NA|TRBV30|TRBJ2-3
CAWSVLAADTQYF
>TRBD1|14|NA|TRBV7-9|TRBJ1-4
CASSWTGSNEKLFF
>NA|13|few|TRBV7-2|TRBJ1-1
CASSGLRNTEAFF
>TRBD2|19|NA|TRBV7-2|TRBJ2-1
CASNTRRTSGGWLYNEQFF